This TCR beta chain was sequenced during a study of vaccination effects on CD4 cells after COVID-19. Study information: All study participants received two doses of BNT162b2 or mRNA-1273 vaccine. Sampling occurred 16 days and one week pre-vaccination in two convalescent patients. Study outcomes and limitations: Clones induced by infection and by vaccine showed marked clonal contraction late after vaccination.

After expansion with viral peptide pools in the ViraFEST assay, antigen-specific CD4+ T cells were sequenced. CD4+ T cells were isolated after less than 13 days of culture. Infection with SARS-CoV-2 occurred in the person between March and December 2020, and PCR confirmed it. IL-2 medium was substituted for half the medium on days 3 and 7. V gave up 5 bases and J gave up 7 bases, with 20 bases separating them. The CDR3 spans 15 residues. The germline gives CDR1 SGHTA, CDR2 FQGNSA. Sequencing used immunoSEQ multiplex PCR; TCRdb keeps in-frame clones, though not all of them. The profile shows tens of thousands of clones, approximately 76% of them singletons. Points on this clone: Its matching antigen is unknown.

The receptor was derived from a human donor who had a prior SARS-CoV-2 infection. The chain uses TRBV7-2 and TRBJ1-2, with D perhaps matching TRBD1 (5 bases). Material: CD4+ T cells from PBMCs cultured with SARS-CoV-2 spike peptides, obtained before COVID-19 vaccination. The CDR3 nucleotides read TGTGCCAGCAGCCCAGAGGTCCAGGGATCGGGTGGCTACACCTTC. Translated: CASSPEVQGSGGYTF.